The present TCR beta chain was sequenced within a study of blood T cell repertoires in COVID-19. Across the whole study: The United States, Italy and Spain were the sources of the acute and convalescent COVID-19 samples. Nucleic acid was either cDNA or gDNA, and it came from T cells, B-cell-depleted T cells, or PBMCs.

Trimming removed 0 bases from V and 2 bases from J, with 6 bases in between. This CDR3 comprises 14 residues. Germline CDR1 and CDR2: LGHDT and YNNKEL (reference sequence). Some clones are missing from TCRdb's copy, which holds only in-frame ones; the method was immunoSEQ multiplex PCR. The sample records 300,000 to 450,000 clones, around 87% being singletons. Sequencing input: peripheral blood. The chain carries TRBV3-1 (or the pseudogene TRBV3-2) and TRBJ2-3; unclear D gene. The receptor comes from a woman aged 30 to 39 with COVID-19, enrolled during active disease. The DNA for the CDR3 is TGTGCCAGCAGCCAAGACAGTACCACAGATACGCAGTATTTT. Translated, it gives CASSQDSTTDTQYF.